These T cell receptor beta chains were read from a single sample in a study of blood T cells in healthy people across ages. TCRdb reanalysed the 5' RACE reads using MiXCR and keeps one entry per CDR3 protein. The sample consists of some 800,000 distinct CDR3 sequences, roughly 25% of them appearing once. These same data were also listed under a study on T cells of mothers and their children.

Material: blood. All receptors derive from a boy aged 5-17 years in good health. Both conserved end residues are part of each CDR3. A D gene is named only where the DNA matches it firmly. Not all rows give a size; the values are once, few, many and, for expanded clones, a class.

CDR3nt | CDR3aa | d_gene | v_gene | abundance | j_gene
TGTGCCAGCAGTCCTAGCGGGGGTGATCGGTCCTACGAGCAGTACTTC | CASSPSGGDRSYEQYF | TRBD2 | TRBV27 | few | TRBJ2-7
TGTGCCACCAGTGATTTAAGGACTAGCGGGTCCGAACCCACAGATACGCAGTATTTT | CATSDLRTSGSEPTDTQYF | TRBD2 | TRBV24-1 | few | TRBJ2-3
TGCAGCGTTGCGACAGGGGAGAATGAGCAGTTCTTC | CSVATGENEQFF | TRBD1 | TRBV29-1 | . | TRBJ2-1
TGTGCCACCAGCAGCTTTGACGAACAAGAGACCCAGTACTTC | CATSSFDEQETQYF | . | TRBV15 | . | TRBJ2-5
TGTGCCAGCAGCTTGGAGATTGTAGGGACTAGCGGGAGAGATGAGCAGTTCTTC | CASSLEIVGTSGRDEQFF | TRBD2 | TRBV7-2 | . | TRBJ2-1
TGTGCCAGCCGGATGACAGGAGACTCTGGAAACACCATATATTTT | CASRMTGDSGNTIYF | . | TRBV6-5 | few | TRBJ1-3
TGCGCCAGCAGCCAAGCTGGACGGCCGAACACTGAAGCTTTCTTT | CASSQAGRPNTEAFF | . | TRBV4-3 | . | TRBJ1-1
TGTGCCAGCAGCTCGATGGGACAGGGGGCGGGTTACAATGAGCAGTTCTTC | CASSSMGQGAGYNEQFF | TRBD1 | TRBV7-9 | . | TRBJ2-1
TGTGCCAGCAGTTTTTTGCCAGACTCTGGAAACACCATATATTTT | CASSFLPDSGNTIYF | . | TRBV12-3/TRBV12-4 | few | TRBJ1-3
TGCAGTGCCGCCGGGGGCCGGGGGGAGACCCAGTACTTC | CSAAGGRGETQYF | . | TRBV20-1 | few | TRBJ2-5
TGTGCCAGCAGCCCGGGACAGGGGCCCTCACGGACAGATACGCAGTATTTT | CASSPGQGPSRTDTQYF | TRBD1 | TRBV5-5 | few | TRBJ2-3
TGTGCCAGCAGCTTGCAACCCCTTAGCACAGATACGCAGTATTTT | CASSLQPLSTDTQYF | . | TRBV7-9 | . | TRBJ2-3
TGCAGCGTTGAAGCCGCAGGTGCCTACGAGCAGTACTTC | CSVEAAGAYEQYF | . | TRBV29-1 | few | TRBJ2-7
TGTGCCAGCAGCCTCGCAAGGGACTACTATGGCTACACCTTC | CASSLARDYYGYTF | . | TRBV7-9 | . | TRBJ1-2
TGTGCCAGCAGCCAAGCCGGGGGGGCCCCCACAGATACGCAGTATTTT | CASSQAGGAPTDTQYF | TRBD2 | TRBV4-2 | . | TRBJ2-3
TGCGGATGGGACAGTCTCCCAGCTAACTATGGCTACACCTTC | CGWDSLPANYGYTF | TRBD1 | TRBV20-1 | few | TRBJ1-2
TGCGCCAGCAGCCAAGAGATGGGTTTCACAGATACGCAGTATTTT | CASSQEMGFTDTQYF | . | TRBV4-3 | few | TRBJ2-3
TGTGCCAGCAGTGAATCGGGACTAGCGGGAGTAAAGGTTACGCAGTATTTT | CASSESGLAGVKVTQYF | TRBD2 | TRBV6-1 | . | TRBJ2-3
TGCAGTGTCCCACGCCCAGGGGGCAATGAAGCTTTCTTT | CSVPRPGGNEAFF | TRBD1 | TRBV20-1 | few | TRBJ1-1
TGTGCCAGCAGTTCCTCCGGGGGATCTCAAGAGACCCAGTACTTC | CASSSSGGSQETQYF | . | TRBV6-5 | few | TRBJ2-5
TGTGCCAGCAGTTTTGCCCTTTCCCAGGCTTCCTACGAGCAGTACTTC | CASSFALSQASYEQYF | . | TRBV12-3/TRBV12-4 | few | TRBJ2-7
TGCGCCAGCAGCTTGCAGGCCAACACCGGACGGGGGGGAAATGAAAAACTGTTTTTT | CASSLQANTGRGGNEKLFF | . | TRBV5-1 | . | TRBJ1-4
TGTGCCAGCAGTTCCGACAGTTACACTGAAGCTTTCTTT | CASSSDSYTEAFF | . | TRBV12-3/TRBV12-4 | few | TRBJ1-1
TGTGCCAGCAGTTTATCTTTCGGGGACAGGGGGTTTAGCGGGGAGCTGTTTTTT | CASSLSFGDRGFSGELFF | TRBD1 | TRBV27 | . | TRBJ2-2
TGCAGTGCCCCGGGACTAGCGAGAAATGAGCAGTTCTTC | CSAPGLARNEQFF | TRBD2 | TRBV20-1 | . | TRBJ2-1
TGCGCCAGCAGCCAAGATTATAGGGAGCAGTTCTTC | CASSQDYREQFF | . | TRBV4-3 | few | TRBJ2-1
TGTGCCAGTACCTTACAGGGGATGGACATTCAGTACTTC | CASTLQGMDIQYF | TRBD1 | TRBV19 | few | TRBJ2-4
TGTGCCAGCAGCCAAACCATGAACACTGAAGCTTTCTTT | CASSQTMNTEAFF | . | TRBV7-3 | . | TRBJ1-1
TGTGCCAGCAGCCCAGACTGGAAGGGAGATGAGCAGTTCTTC | CASSPDWKGDEQFF | . | TRBV12-3/TRBV12-4 | . | TRBJ2-1
TGTGCCAGCAGTTCCACGGGACTAGCGGGGGTTAAAGCCAAAAACATTCAGTACTTC | CASSSTGLAGVKAKNIQYF | TRBD2 | TRBV6-2/TRBV6-3 | few | TRBJ2-4
TGCGCCAGCAGCTTTATCAGGGGCTCCTACGAGCAGTACTTC | CASSFIRGSYEQYF | . | TRBV5-1 | . | TRBJ2-7
TGCAGCGTTGAAGGGATGGCTAGCGGTGCCTACAATGAGCAGTTCTTC | CSVEGMASGAYNEQFF | TRBD2 | TRBV29-1 | . | TRBJ2-1
TGTGCCAGCTCACCACGGTTGTCTCGGGAAGAGACCCAGTACTTC | CASSPRLSREETQYF | . | TRBV18 | . | TRBJ2-5
TGTGCCAGCAGTTTGCGTGTACAGGGGAGCAATCAGCCCCAGCATTTT | CASSLRVQGSNQPQHF | TRBD1 | TRBV28 | few | TRBJ1-5
TGTGCCAGCAGCCCCCAGGGGGGAATCATCCCCCAGCATTTT | CASSPQGGIIPQHF | TRBD1 | TRBV28 | . | TRBJ1-5
TGTGCCAGCAGCTTACGGACAGGGGATCAGCCCCAGCATTTT | CASSLRTGDQPQHF | TRBD1 | TRBV7-2 | few | TRBJ1-5
TGCGCCAGCAGAGAGACAGGGGCGGGCTATGGCTACACCTTC | CASRETGAGYGYTF | TRBD1 | TRBV5-1 | . | TRBJ1-2
TGTGCCAGCATTCGGGGGGGCTTCGACGAGCAGTACTTC | CASIRGGFDEQYF | TRBD2 | TRBV28 | . | TRBJ2-7
TGTGCCACCGCTGGGACAGGGGGATGGGACACCGGGGAGCTGTTTTTT | CATAGTGGWDTGELFF | TRBD1 | TRBV24-1 | . | TRBJ2-2
TGTGCCAGCAGCCCTCGGGGGGGCAGAACAGATACGCAGTATTTT | CASSPRGGRTDTQYF | TRBD2 | TRBV6-6 | . | TRBJ2-3
TGCAGTGCTAAGTCTCCAGGGCCTACCTACGAGCAGTACTTC | CSAKSPGPTYEQYF | . | TRBV20-1 | . | TRBJ2-7
TGTGCCAGCAGTTTATGGGGGAACCAAGAGACCCAATACTTC | CASSLWGNQETQYF | . | TRBV28 | . | TRBJ2-5
TGCAGTGCTAGATCGGACAGGGTGAATGAAAAACTGTTTTTT | CSARSDRVNEKLFF | TRBD1 | TRBV20-1 | . | TRBJ1-4
TGCGCCAGCAGCCAAGAGAAGCGGGGGGGCTCCTACGAGCAGTACTTC | CASSQEKRGGSYEQYF | TRBD2 | TRBV4-1 | . | TRBJ2-7
TGCAGTGCAAAACCGGGACCAAGCACAGATACGCAGTATTTT | CSAKPGPSTDTQYF | . | TRBV20-1 | . | TRBJ2-3
TGCAGTGCTAGAGATGGACTAGCGGGATACTACGAGCAGTACTTC | CSARDGLAGYYEQYF | TRBD2 | TRBV20-1 | . | TRBJ2-7
TGTGCCAGCAGCCCCGGGACAGGGGGCGAACTTAGCAATCAGCCCCAGCATTTT | CASSPGTGGELSNQPQHF | TRBD1 | TRBV7-6 | few | TRBJ1-5
TGTGCCAGCAGTTTATTTGGTCAGCCCCAGCATTTT | CASSLFGQPQHF | . | TRBV28 | few | TRBJ1-5
TGTGCCAGCAGCGTAGGGGGTGGGGTATTTGACGAGCAGTACTTC | CASSVGGGVFDEQYF | . | TRBV9 | . | TRBJ2-7
TGCGCCAGCACCAGCGGGGGGGTAGCGAACACCGGGGAGCTGTTTTTT | CASTSGGVANTGELFF | TRBD2 | TRBV5-1 | . | TRBJ2-2
TGTGCCAGCAGTTTATTAGGGGGCGGCACCGGGGAGCTGTTTTTT | CASSLLGGGTGELFF | TRBD1 | TRBV28 | . | TRBJ2-2
TGTGCCAGCAGCCAACATCCTCCGACTAGCGGGAGGGACAATGAGCAGTTCTTC | CASSQHPPTSGRDNEQFF | TRBD2 | TRBV4-2 | . | TRBJ2-1
TGTGCCAGCAGCTTGAGGGGGGGAGAACAGAACAATGAGCAGTTCTTC | CASSLRGGEQNNEQFF | . | TRBV5-7 | . | TRBJ2-1
TGTGCCAGCAGTGGACAGGGGATCTATGGCTACACCTTC | CASSGQGIYGYTF | TRBD1 | TRBV6-1 | . | TRBJ1-2
TGTGCCACCTCCCTTTCTGGGGCCAACGTCCTGACTTTC | CATSLSGANVLTF | . | TRBV27 | few | TRBJ2-6
TGTGCCAGCAGTCTGGTGGGGGGAAACTACGAGCAGTACTTC | CASSLVGGNYEQYF | . | TRBV7-9 | . | TRBJ2-7
TGCAGTGCTAGAGATCCAGGGCTACCAACCTACGAGCAGTACTTC | CSARDPGLPTYEQYF | . | TRBV20-1 | few | TRBJ2-7